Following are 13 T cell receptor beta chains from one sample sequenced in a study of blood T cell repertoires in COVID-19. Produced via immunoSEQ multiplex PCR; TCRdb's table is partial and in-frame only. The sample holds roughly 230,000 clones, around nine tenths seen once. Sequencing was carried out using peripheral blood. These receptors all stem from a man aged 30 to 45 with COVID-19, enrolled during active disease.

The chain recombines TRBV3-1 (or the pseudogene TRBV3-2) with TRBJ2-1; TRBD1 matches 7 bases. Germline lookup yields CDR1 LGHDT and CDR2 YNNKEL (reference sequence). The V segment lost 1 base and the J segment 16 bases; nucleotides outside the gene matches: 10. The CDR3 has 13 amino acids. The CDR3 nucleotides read TGTGCCAGCAGCCAAGTAAGGAAGGGGGCCTGTTTCTTC. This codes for CASSQVRKGACFF.

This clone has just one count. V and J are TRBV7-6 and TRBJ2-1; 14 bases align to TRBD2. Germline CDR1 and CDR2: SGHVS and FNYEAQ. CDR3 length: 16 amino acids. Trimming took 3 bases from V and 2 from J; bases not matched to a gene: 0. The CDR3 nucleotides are TGTGCCAGCAGCTTGACTAGCGGGGGGGCCTACAATGAGCAGTTCTTC. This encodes CASSLTSGGAYNEQFF. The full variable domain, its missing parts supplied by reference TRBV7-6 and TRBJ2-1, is GAGVSQSPRYKVTKRGQDVALRCDPISGHVSLYWYRQALGQGPEFLTYFNYEAQQDKSGLPNDRFSAERPEGSISTLTIQRTEQRDSAMYRCASSLTSGGAYNEQFFGPGTRLTVL.

The CDR3 bases are TGTGCCAGCAGCCCTGGCGGCGGACACCCTCGGGAAAAACTGTTTTTT. Translating gives CASSPGGGHPREKLFF. The V gene is TRBV7-9, the J gene TRBJ1-4; maybe TRBD1 (5 bases). Germline-derived CDR1 and CDR2 are SEHNR and FQNEAQ (reference sequence). The length of the CDR3 is 16 residues. V was pared by 5 bases and J by 8 bases, with 21 bases between.

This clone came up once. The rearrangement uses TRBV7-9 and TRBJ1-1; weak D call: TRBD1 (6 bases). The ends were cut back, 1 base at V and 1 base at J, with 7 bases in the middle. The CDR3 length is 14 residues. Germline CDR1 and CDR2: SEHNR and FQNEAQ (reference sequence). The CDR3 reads CASSLGGPNTEAFF. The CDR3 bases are TGTGCCAGCAGCTTAGGGGGGCCGAACACTGAAGCTTTCTTT. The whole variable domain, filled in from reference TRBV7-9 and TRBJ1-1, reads DTGVSQNPRHKITKRGQNVTFRCDPISEHNRLYWYRQTLGQGPEFLTYFQNEAQLEKSRLLSDRFSAERPKGSFSTLEIQRTEQGDSAMYLCASSLGGPNTEAFFGQGTRLTVV.

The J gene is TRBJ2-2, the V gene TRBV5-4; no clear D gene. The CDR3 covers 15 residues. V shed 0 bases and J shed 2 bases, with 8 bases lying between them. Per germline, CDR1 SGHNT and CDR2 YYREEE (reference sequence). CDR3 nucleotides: TGTGCCAGCAGCTTGGTGGCAGGAAACACCGGGGAGCTGTTTTTT. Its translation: CASSLVAGNTGELFF.

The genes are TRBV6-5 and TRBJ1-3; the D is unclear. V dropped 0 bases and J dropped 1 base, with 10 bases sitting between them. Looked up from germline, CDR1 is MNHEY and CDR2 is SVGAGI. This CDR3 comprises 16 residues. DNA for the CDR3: TGTGCCAGCAGTTACTCGATAACGAGTTCTGGAAACACCATATATTTT. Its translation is CASSYSITSSGNTIYF.

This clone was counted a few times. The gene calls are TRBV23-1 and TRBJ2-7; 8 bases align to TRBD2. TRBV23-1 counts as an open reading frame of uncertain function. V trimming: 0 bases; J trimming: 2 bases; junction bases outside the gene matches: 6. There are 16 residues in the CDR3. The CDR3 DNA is TGCGCCAGCAGTCAATCGTTGAGCGGGGGCCCCTACGAGCAGTACTTC. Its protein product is CASSQSLSGGPYEQYF.

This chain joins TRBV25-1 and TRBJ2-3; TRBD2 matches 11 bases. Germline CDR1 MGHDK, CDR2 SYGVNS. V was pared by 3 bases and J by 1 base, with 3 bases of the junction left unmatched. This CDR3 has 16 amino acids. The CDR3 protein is CASSELLAGGTDTQYF. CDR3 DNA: TGTGCCAGCAGTGAGTTACTAGCGGGGGGCACAGATACGCAGTATTTT.

The CDR3 reads CASSELRGSGNTIYF. The CDR3 nucleotides are TGTGCCAGCAGTGAATTGAGAGGCTCTGGAAACACCATATATTTT. The chain is built from TRBV2 and TRBJ1-3; D unclear. The V gene's germline CDR1 is SNHLY and CDR2 FYNNEI. The CDR3 contains 15 residues. Trimming left V 2 bases short and J 0 bases short, with 8 bases between.

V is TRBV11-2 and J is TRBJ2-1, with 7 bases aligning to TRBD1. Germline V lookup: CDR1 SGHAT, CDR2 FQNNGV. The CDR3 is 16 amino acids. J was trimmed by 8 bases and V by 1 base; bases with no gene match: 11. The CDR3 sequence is CASSLGGGLVFHEQFF. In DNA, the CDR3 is TGTGCCAGCAGCTTAGGAGGGGGCTTGGTGTTTCATGAGCAGTTCTTC.

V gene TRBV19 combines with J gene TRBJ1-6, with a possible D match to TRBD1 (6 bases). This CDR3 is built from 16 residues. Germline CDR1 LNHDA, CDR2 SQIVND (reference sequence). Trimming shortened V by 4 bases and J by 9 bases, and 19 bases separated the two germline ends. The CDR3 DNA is TGTGCCAGTAGTACCTTCGGGCGGACAGCCCTTTCACCCCTCCACTTT. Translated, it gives CASSTFGRTALSPLHF.

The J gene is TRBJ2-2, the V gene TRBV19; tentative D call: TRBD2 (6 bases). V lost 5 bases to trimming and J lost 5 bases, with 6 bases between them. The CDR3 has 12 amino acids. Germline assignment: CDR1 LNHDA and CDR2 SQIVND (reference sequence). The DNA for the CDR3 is TGTGCCAGTAGTCGGGGGACCGGGGAGCTGTTTTTT. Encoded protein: CASSRGTGELFF.

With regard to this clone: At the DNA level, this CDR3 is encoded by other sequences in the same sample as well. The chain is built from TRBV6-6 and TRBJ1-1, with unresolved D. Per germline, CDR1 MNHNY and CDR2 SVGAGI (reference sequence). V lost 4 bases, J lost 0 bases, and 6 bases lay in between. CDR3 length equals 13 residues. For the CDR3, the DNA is TGTGCCAGCAGTTTCACAGTGAACACTGAAGCTTTCTTT. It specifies CASSFTVNTEAFF.